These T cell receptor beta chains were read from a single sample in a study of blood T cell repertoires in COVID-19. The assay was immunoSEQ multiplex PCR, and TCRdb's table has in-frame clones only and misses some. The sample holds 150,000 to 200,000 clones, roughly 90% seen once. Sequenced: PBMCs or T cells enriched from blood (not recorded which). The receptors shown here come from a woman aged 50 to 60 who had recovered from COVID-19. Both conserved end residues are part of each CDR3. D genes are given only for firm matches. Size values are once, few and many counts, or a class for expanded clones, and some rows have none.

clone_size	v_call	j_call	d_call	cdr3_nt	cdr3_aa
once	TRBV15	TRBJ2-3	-	TGTGCCACCAGCAGAGATCGGGGTAGCGGAACGCAGTATTTT	CATSRDRGSGTQYF
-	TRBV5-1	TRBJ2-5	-	TGCGCCAGCAGCTGGGCCCCAGGAGAGACCCAGTACTTC	CASSWAPGETQYF
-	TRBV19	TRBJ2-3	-	TGTGCCAGTAGTATCACGGGAGAGGGACTCACAGATACGCAGTATTTT	CASSITGEGLTDTQYF
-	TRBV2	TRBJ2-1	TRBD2	TGTGCCAGCAGTGAGGTGCGGGGGACCAATGAGCAGTTCTTC	CASSEVRGTNEQFF
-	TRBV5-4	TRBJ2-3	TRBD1	TGTGCCAGCAGCACGCAACAGGGGGTAGATACGCAGTATTTT	CASSTQQGVDTQYF
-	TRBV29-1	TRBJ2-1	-	TGCAGCTTCCTACGTTACAATGAGCAGTTCTTC	CSFLRYNEQFF
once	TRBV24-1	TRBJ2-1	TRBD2	TGTGCCACCAGTGATTCTAGCGGGCTCAGCTCCTACAATGAGCAGTTCTTC	CATSDSSGLSSYNEQFF
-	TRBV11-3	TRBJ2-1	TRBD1	TGTGCCAGCAGCTTATTACAGGGGAGCAATGAGCAGTTCTTC	CASSLLQGSNEQFF
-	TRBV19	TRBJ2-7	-	TGTGCCAGTAGTATACCAGGGAACTCTTACGAGCAGTACTTC	CASSIPGNSYEQYF
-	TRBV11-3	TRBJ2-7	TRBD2	TGTGCCAGCAGCTCCCTTCGGGGGGGAAGCGGCGAGCAGTACTTC	CASSSLRGGSGEQYF
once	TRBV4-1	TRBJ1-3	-	TGCGCCAGCAGCCCCTACATGGGGACAACCGGAAACACCATATATTTT	CASSPYMGTTGNTIYF
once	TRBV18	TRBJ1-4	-	TGTGCCAGCTCACCCCTGGCAGGGGTGCGGGAAAAACTGTTTTTT	CASSPLAGVREKLFF
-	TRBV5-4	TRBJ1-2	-	TGTGCCAGCAGCCCCCAGCGGGACACGCCGTATGGCTACACCTTC	CASSPQRDTPYGYTF
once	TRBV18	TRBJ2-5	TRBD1	TGTGCCAGCTCCCCCGGGACAGGGGGCGCCGAGACCCAGTACTTC	CASSPGTGGAETQYF
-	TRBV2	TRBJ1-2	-	TGTGCCAGCAAGAACCGGGACACCTCTAACTATGGCTACACCTTC	CASKNRDTSNYGYTF
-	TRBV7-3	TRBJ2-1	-	TGTGCCAGCAGCTTACCAGCGGGTGAGCAGTTCTTC	CASSLPAGEQFF
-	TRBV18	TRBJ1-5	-	TGTGCCAGCTCACCGAGGGGCAATCAGCCCCAGCATTTT	CASSPRGNQPQHF
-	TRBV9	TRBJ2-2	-	TGTGCCAGCAGCGTAGCTGGATCTCGGGGCGGGGAGCTGTTTTTT	CASSVAGSRGGELFF
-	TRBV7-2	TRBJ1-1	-	TGTGCCAGCAGCTTAGTTCGGGACACTGAAGCTTTCTTT	CASSLVRDTEAFF
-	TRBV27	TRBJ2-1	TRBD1	TGTGCCATCTTGACCAGGGGGAGCAATGAGCAGTTCTTC	CAILTRGSNEQFF
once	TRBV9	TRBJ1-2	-	TGTGCCAGCAGGGGGGAGGGACGCTATGGCTACACCTTC	CASRGEGRYGYTF
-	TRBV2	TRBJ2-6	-	TGTGCCAGCAGGTGGAGGGCTGGGGCCAACGTCCTGACTTTC	CASRWRAGANVLTF
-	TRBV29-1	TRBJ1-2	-	TGCAGCGTTGAAGGGACGGGGGAGCGGGGAGGCTACACCTTC	CSVEGTGERGGYTF
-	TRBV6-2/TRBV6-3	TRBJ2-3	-	TGTGCCAGCAGTTCGCGACCCGGCGGGAGCACAGATACGCAGTATTTT	CASSSRPGGSTDTQYF
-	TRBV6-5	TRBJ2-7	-	TGTGCCAGCAGTTACAGTGGAGGGAGCTCCTACGAGCAGTACTTC	CASSYSGGSSYEQYF
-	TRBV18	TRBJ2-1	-	TGTGCCAGCTCACCCCTCACCCAGGGGGGTAGCTCCTACAATGAGCAGTTCTTC	CASSPLTQGGSSYNEQFF
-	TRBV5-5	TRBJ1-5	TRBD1	TGTGCCAGCAGCTTCGGACAGGGGTCCAATCAGCCCCAGCATTTT	CASSFGQGSNQPQHF
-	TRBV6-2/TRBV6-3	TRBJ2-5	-	TGTGCCAGCAGCCTTAAAGAGACCCAGTACTTC	CASSLKETQYF
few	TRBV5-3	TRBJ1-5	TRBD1	TGTGCCAGAAGCTCCCAGGGGGCGGTTGCTCAGCCCCAGCATTTT	CARSSQGAVAQPQHF
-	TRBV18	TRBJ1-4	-	TGTGCCAGCTCCCGGCGGGGGATGGGTGCAACTAATGAAAAACTGTTTTTT	CASSRRGMGATNEKLFF
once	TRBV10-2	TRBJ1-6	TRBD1	TGCGCCAGCAGTACAGGACAGGGGGCCAATTCACCCCTCCACTTT	CASSTGQGANSPLHF
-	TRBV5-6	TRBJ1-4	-	TGTGCCAGCAGTTTGGGAGGGGGACCAACTAATGAAAAACTGTTTTTT	CASSLGGGPTNEKLFF
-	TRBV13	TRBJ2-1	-	TGTGCCAGCAGCCCTACAGGGCATGAGTATTACAATGAGCAGTTCTTC	CASSPTGHEYYNEQFF
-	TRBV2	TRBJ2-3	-	TGTGCCAGCAGTAGGCTAGTCACAGATACGCAGTATTTT	CASSRLVTDTQYF
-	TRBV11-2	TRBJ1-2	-	TGTGCCAGCAGCTCGGGTTTGACAGGCTATGGCTACACCTTC	CASSSGLTGYGYTF